This T cell receptor (beta chain) was obtained from a study of shared clonotypes between healthy human individuals. Study at large: Sampling drew on donors who were a couple of women and a few men aged 18 to 49.

The table came from immunoSEQ multiplex PCR; TCRdb's copy has only in-frame clones and leaves some out. The data show about 2.4 million clones, with more than 85% seen just once and approximately 0.35% held by the top ten. The study's findings and limits: Some naive CD4 clonotypes, 4% to 6%, turned up in common across a handful of donors. Among the subsets, naive ones generally showed larger estimated richness than memory ones.

Splitting the CD4+ cells yielded a CD45RA+ naive subset and a CD45RA-negative memory subset. This CDR3 spans 13 amino acids. V was clipped by 6 bases and J by 2 bases, with 13 bases between them. CDR1 and CDR2 from the germline V gene are SQVTM and ANQGSEA. Only a few counts were recorded for this clone. Its target is unknown. The TCR was taken from a man aged 18-30 years in good health. Some clones in this sample may be carry-over from other donors' samples. The chain links TRBV29-1 to TRBJ1-1; D call uncertain. Sequencing was done on a sample of naive CD4+ T cells from PBMCs. Specified subset: CD45RA+ positively selected. The CDR3 loop is CSVQDVRNTEAFF. CDR3 sequence (DNA): TGCAGCGTCCAGGACGTAAGAAACACTGAAGCTTTCTTT. The whole variable domain, filled in from reference TRBV29-1 and TRBJ1-1, reads SAVISQKPSRDICQRGTSLTIQCQVDSQVTMMFWYRQQPGQSLTLIATANQGSEATYESGFVIDKFPISRPNLTFSTLTVSNMSPEDSSIYLCSVQDVRNTEAFFGQGTRLTVV.